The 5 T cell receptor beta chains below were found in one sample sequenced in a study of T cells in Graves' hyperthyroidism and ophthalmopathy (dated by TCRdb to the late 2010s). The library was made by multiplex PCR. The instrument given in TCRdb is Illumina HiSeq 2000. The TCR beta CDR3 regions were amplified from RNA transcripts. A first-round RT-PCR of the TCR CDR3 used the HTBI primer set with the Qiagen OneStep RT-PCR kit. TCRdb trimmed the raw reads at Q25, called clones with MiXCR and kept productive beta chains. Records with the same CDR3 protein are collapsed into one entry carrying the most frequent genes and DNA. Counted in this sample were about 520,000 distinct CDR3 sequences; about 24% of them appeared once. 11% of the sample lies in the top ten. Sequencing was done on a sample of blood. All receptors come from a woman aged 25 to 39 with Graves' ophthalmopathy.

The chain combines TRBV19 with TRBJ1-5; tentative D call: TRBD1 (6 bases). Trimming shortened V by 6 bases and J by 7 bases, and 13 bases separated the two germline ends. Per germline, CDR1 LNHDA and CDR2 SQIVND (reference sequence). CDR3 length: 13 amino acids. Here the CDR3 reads CASSPQGLQPQHF. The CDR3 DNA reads TGTGCCAGTAGCCCACAGGGTTTGCAGCCCCAGCATTTT.

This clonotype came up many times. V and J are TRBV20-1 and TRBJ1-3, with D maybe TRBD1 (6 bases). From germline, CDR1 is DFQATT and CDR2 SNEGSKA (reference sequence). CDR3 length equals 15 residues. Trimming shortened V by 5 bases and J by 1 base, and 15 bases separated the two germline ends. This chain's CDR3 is CSAPGDNPSGNTIYF. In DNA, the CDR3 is TGCAGTGCTCCGGGGGACAATCCATCTGGAAACACCATATATTTT.

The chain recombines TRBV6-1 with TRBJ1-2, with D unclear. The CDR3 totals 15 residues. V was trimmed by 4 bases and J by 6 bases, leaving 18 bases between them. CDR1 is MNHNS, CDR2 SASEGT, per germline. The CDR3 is CASSGPEWGGDGYTF. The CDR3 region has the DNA TGTGCCAGCAGTGGGCCGGAGTGGGGAGGAGATGGCTACACCTTC.

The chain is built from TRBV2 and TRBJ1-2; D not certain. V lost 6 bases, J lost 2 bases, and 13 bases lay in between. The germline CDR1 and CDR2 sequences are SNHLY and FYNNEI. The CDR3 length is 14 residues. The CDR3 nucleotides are TGTGCCAGCAGAGTAGACACTGTCAACTATGGCTACACCTTC. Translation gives CASRVDTVNYGYTF.

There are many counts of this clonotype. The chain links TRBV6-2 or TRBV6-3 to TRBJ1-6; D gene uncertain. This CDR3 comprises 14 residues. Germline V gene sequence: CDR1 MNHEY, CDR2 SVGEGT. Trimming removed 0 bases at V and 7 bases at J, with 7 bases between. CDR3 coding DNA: TGTGCCAGCAGTTACTCGGGTTGGAATTCACCCCTCCACTTT. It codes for CASSYSGWNSPLHF.